The 11 T cell receptor beta chains reported below all come from one sample, sequenced in a study of circulating and synovial CD4+ cells in juvenile arthritis (dated by TCRdb to the mid-2010s). The library was produced with the immunoSEQ multiplex PCR assay. This is the immuneACCESS table as TCRdb keeps it, with only in-frame sequences that have V and J called. A part of the clones is gone; compared with another copy, unresolved V genes explain less than half, and the rest is unexplained. The sample contains several thousand clones, roughly 80% of them found a single time. The ten most abundant clones make up under 4% of the sample. The sequencing sample was made of CD4+ T cells from synovial fluid. These receptor sequences come from a human donor with juvenile idiopathic arthritis.

This chain uses TRBV19 with TRBJ2-1, with 9 bases identical to TRBD1. The V and J ends lost 6 bases and 7 bases, in that order; junction bases with no gene match: 13. From germline, CDR1 is LNHDA and CDR2 SQIVND (reference sequence). This CDR3 contains 16 residues. Here the CDR3 reads CASRPGQGIFRNEQFF. The CDR3 DNA reads as TGTGCCAGTAGGCCTGGACAGGGGATTTTTAGGAATGAGCAGTTCTTC.

The rearrangement uses TRBV6-5 and TRBJ2-3, with a tentative D call TRBD2 (6 bases). The CDR3 length is 15 residues. CDR1 MNHEY and CDR2 SVGAGI come from the germline V gene. The V and J ends lost 6 bases and 0 bases respectively, with 13 bases between them. In DNA, the CDR3 is TGTGCCAGCAGCCGGGCCGGGACTAGCACAGATACGCAGTATTTT. As protein: CASSRAGTSTDTQYF.

The chain joins TRBV7-9 to TRBJ2-7, with 12 bases matching TRBD2. Germline V gene data show CDR1 as SEHNR and CDR2 as FQNEAQ (reference sequence). The CDR3 is made up of 16 amino acids. With V trimmed by 3 bases and J by 7 bases, 10 bases remained unmatched. The chain's CDR3 is CASSFQPGLAGREQYF. The CDR3 DNA reads TGTGCCAGCAGCTTCCAACCGGGACTAGCGGGTCGGGAGCAGTACTTC.

This chain joins TRBV5-1 and TRBJ1-1; D may be TRBD1 (5 bases). The CDR3 sequence is 15 residues long. V lost 0 bases and J 4 bases, leaving 13 bases between the germline ends. Germline V gene data show CDR1 as SGHRS and CDR2 as YFSETQ. For the CDR3, the DNA is TGCGCCAGCAGCTTGGCCGGCGGGGGGGGCACTGAAGCTTTCTTT. It specifies CASSLAGGGGTEAFF.

The chain is built from TRBV9 and TRBJ2-3; 7 nucleotides match TRBD2. There are 16 residues in the CDR3. V lost 0 bases to trimming and J lost 0 bases; unmatched junction nucleotides: 4. Germline V lookup: CDR1 SGDLS, CDR2 YYNGEE. CDR3 nucleotides: TGTGCCAGCAGCGTAGAGAGCGGGACTAGCACAGATACGCAGTATTTT. Amino acids: CASSVESGTSTDTQYF. Filled out from reference TRBV9 and TRBJ2-3, the complete variable domain reads DSGVTQTPKHLITATGQRVTLRCSPRSGDLSVYWYQQSLDQGLQFLIQYYNGEERAKGNILERFSAQQFPDLHSELNLSSLELGDSALYFCASSVESGTSTDTQYFGPGTRLTVL.

V usage is TRBV20-1 and J usage is TRBJ2-7, with TRBD2 matching 7 bases. Trimming took 5 bases from V and 6 from J; bases not matched to a gene: 4. The CDR3 contains 11 residues. Germline CDR1 DFQATT, CDR2 SNEGSKA (reference sequence). The CDR3 coding sequence is TGCAGTGCTGACATAGCGGGCGAGCAGTACTTC. Translating it yields CSADIAGEQYF.

V is TRBV5-5 and J is TRBJ2-1; TRBD1 matches at 10 bases. V trimming: 3 bases; J trimming: 2 bases; junction bases outside the gene matches: 2. Germline V gene sequence: CDR1 SGHKS, CDR2 YYEKEE (reference sequence). The CDR3 length is 15 residues. CDR3: CASSSGTGAYNEQFF. Written as DNA, the CDR3 is TGTGCCAGCAGCTCCGGGACAGGGGCCTACAATGAGCAGTTCTTC. Full variable domain (rest looked up from reference TRBV5-5 and TRBJ2-1): DAGVTQSPTHLIKTRGQQVTLRCSPISGHKSVSWYQQVLGQGPQFIFQYYEKEERGRGNFPDRFSARQFPNYSSELNVNALLLGDSALYLCASSSGTGAYNEQFFGPGTRLTVL.

V usage is TRBV28 and J usage is TRBJ1-1, with 7 bases that match TRBD1. J was trimmed by 5 bases and V by 1 base; bases with no gene match: 4. This CDR3 is built from 14 residues. The germline gives CDR1 MDHEN, CDR2 SYDVKM. The CDR3 nucleotides are TGTGCCAGCAGTTTATCACAGGGGTTGACTGAAGCTTTCTTT. Protein product: CASSLSQGLTEAFF.

The V call is TRBV6-1, the J call TRBJ2-1; D perhaps matches TRBD2 (6 bases). Germline loops: CDR1 MNHNS, CDR2 SASEGT. This CDR3 is built from 13 residues. The V end lost 6 bases, the J end lost 7 bases, and 13 bases lay between the germline ends. This CDR3 reads CASRAGTANEQFF. The CDR3 DNA sequence: TGTGCCAGCAGAGCCGGGACTGCGAATGAGCAGTTCTTC.

This clone was counted a single time. The chain has TRBV10-1 and TRBJ1-5; tentative D call: TRBD1 (6 bases). There are 16 residues in the CDR3. Trimming removed 2 bases at V and 2 bases at J, with 13 bases between. Germline values: CDR1 WNHNN, CDR2 SYGVQD (reference sequence). Here the CDR3 reads CASSEDRQRGNQPQHF. CDR3 nucleotides: TGCGCCAGCAGTGAGGACAGGCAGAGGGGCAATCAGCCCCAGCATTTT.

The J gene is TRBJ2-1, the V gene TRBV28; TRBD2 matches at 13 bases. Germline V gives CDR1 MDHEN, CDR2 SYDVKM. The CDR3 has 15 residues. Losses at the gene ends were 3 bases for V and 9 bases for J; bases not matched to a gene: 5. In DNA form, the CDR3 reads TGTGCCAGCAGTTTCCCCGGACTAGCGGGAGCTGAGCAGTTCTTC. It specifies CASSFPGLAGAEQFF.